The clone carrying this T cell receptor (beta chain) was counted once. Its target is unknown. Assays examined 80,000 to 100,000 TCR templates per sample. Profiled with immunoSEQ multiplex PCR; TCRdb holds only in-frame clones, not every one. Seen here are about 94,000 clones, 90% to 95% observed once, and the top ten hold roughly 0.29%. The sample originates from a study of siplizumab effects on memory and regulatory T cells. Study-level findings and limits: Major contributors to the alloresponse seemed to be naive T cells, which also appeared more diverse than memory cells. Alloreactive sequences that could be traced to unstimulated CD4+ memory cells showed a significant reduction under siplizumab.

Germline CDR1 and CDR2: MGHRA and YSYEKL. Trimming cost V 3 bases and J 7 bases, with 8 bases left between them. The CDR3 has 12 amino acids. The source is a human donor in good health. The chain employs TRBV4-1 and TRBJ2-3; D possibly matches TRBD1 or TRBD2 (5 bases each). Sequencing was performed on non-Treg CD4+ T cells sorted from blood. The CDR3 reads CASSQGTNTQYF. Here the CDR3 DNA reads TGCGCCAGCAGCCAGGGGACGAATACGCAGTATTTT.